One and the same sample provided the 8 T cell receptor beta chains below, sequenced in a study of chemoradiotherapy in HPV16-positive cancers. The repertoire was sequenced with immunoSEQ multiplex PCR; TCRdb's copy has only in-frame clones and lacks some. The sample has some 12,000 clones, about three fifths seen once. Specimen collection occurred from a patient who underwent chemoradiotherapy. The receptor source for this set is a human donor with HPV-associated anogenital cancer.

The chain carries TRBV2 and TRBJ2-1, with 7 bases lining up with TRBD2. Germline V gives CDR1 SNHLY, CDR2 FYNNEI. The V and J ends lost 3 bases and 3 bases, in that order; junction bases with no gene match: 2. This CDR3 has 14 amino acids. The CDR3 region is CASSDQRGYNEQFF. In nucleotides, the CDR3 is TGTGCCAGCAGTGACCAGCGGGGCTACAATGAGCAGTTCTTC.

The chain links TRBV18 to TRBJ1-1; maybe TRBD1 (5 bases). The CDR3 loop spans 13 amino acids. CDR1 and CDR2 from the germline V gene are KGHSH and LQKENI. V lost 5 bases to trimming and J lost 4 bases, with 11 bases between them. For the CDR3, the DNA is TGTGCCAGCTCAGCGCAGGGTCCCACTGAAGCTTTCTTT. Its translation is CASSAQGPTEAFF. The whole variable domain, remainder taken from reference TRBV18 and TRBJ1-1, is NAGVMQNPRHLVRRRGQEARLRCSPMKGHSHVYWYRQLPEEGLKFMVYLQKENIIDESGMPKERFSAEFPKEGPSILRIQQVVRGDSAAYFCASSAQGPTEAFFGQGTRLTVV.

The rearrangement uses TRBV7-2 and TRBJ2-3; the D call may be TRBD1 or TRBD2 (6 bases each). Per germline, CDR1 SGHTA and CDR2 FQGNSA. Trimming stripped 1 base from V and 0 bases from J, with 11 bases between. The length of the CDR3 is 16 residues. The CDR3 here is CASSLVGGYSTDTQYF. The CDR3 DNA reads TGTGCCAGCAGCTTAGTCGGGGGCTATAGCACAGATACGCAGTATTTT.

This chain links TRBV5-6 with TRBJ2-2, with D possibly called TRBD1 or TRBD2 (5 bases each). CDR3 length: 15 residues. V lost 0 bases and J lost 3, with 9 bases in between. Germline-derived CDR1 and CDR2 are SGHDT and YYEEEE. The CDR3 nucleotides read TGTGCCAGCAGCTTGGCGGGGACGCACACCGGGGAGCTGTTTTTT. Its protein is CASSLAGTHTGELFF.

The V and J genes are TRBV6-1 and TRBJ2-7; tentative D call: TRBD2 (5 bases). The CDR3 runs 15 residues. Looked up from germline, CDR1 is MNHNS and CDR2 is SASEGT. Between the trimmed V and J ends, which lost 7 bases and 4 bases, there was a span of 20 bases. The CDR3 is CASTQGSGGFYEQYF. For the CDR3, the DNA is TGTGCCAGCACCCAAGGGAGCGGAGGCTTTTACGAGCAGTACTTC.

This chain joins TRBV6-1 and TRBJ2-3, with D possibly matching TRBD2 (6 bases). Trimming removed 11 bases at V and 6 bases at J, with 21 bases between. This CDR3 has 14 residues. Looked up from germline, CDR1 is MNHNS and CDR2 is SASEGT. The CDR3 DNA follows: TGTGCCGCCCGGGACTCCCTGTTCTCCGATACGCAGTATTTT. It encodes CAARDSLFSDTQYF.

The chain recombines TRBV6-6 with TRBJ1-4; D unclear. V was cut by 4 bases and J by 3 bases, with 9 bases left in between. This CDR3 is 14 amino acids long. CDR1 is MNHNY and CDR2 is SVGAGI in the germline V gene (reference sequence). DNA for the CDR3: TGTGCCAGCAGTTCCGCCAGGTCTAATGAAAAACTGTTTTTT. It codes for CASSSARSNEKLFF.

V usage is TRBV7-9 and J usage is TRBJ1-2; no clear D gene. The CDR3 loop spans 14 amino acids. CDR1 is SEHNR and CDR2 is FQNEAQ in the germline V gene (reference sequence). V was shortened by 1 base and J by 4 bases, with 10 bases between the two germline ends. CDR3 protein: CASSLGAGPYGYTF. CDR3 coding DNA: TGTGCCAGCAGCTTAGGTGCTGGGCCCTATGGCTACACCTTC.